These 9 T cell receptor beta chains share one sample of origin, sequenced in a study of pediatric ulcerative colitis (dated by TCRdb to about 2019). Receptors were amplified or captured by the immunoSEQ multiplex PCR assay. TCRdb holds this immuneACCESS table with in-frame rearrangements only. Some clones are missing; in checked studies, unresolved V genes explain under half, and the rest has no known cause. The sample yields about 64,000 clones; roughly nine tenths were counted once. Of the sample, about 3.5% falls within the top ten clones. The sample was blood. Receptors were obtained from a boy under 18 with severe ulcerative colitis.

The chain joins TRBV15 to TRBJ2-4; 14 nucleotides line up with TRBD2. CDR3 size: 19 residues. J gave up 6 bases and V 2 bases, and 12 bases lay outside the gene matches. Germline CDR1 is LNHNV and CDR2 is YYDKDF (reference sequence). The DNA of the CDR3 is TGTGCCACCAGCAGACCCCCGGGACTAGCGGGAGTCGAGGCAAACATTCAGTACTTC. Translating gives CATSRPPGLAGVEANIQYF. Combining the CDR3 with reference TRBV15 and TRBJ2-4 gives the whole variable domain DAMVIQNPRYQVTQFGKPVTLSCSQTLNHNVMYWYQQKSSQAPKLLFHYYDKDFNNEADTPDNFQSRRPNTSFCFLDIRSPGLGDTAMYLCATSRPPGLAGVEANIQYFGAGTRLSVL.

The chain couples TRBV7-9 to TRBJ2-5; 7 bases match TRBD1. Trimming removed 3 bases from V and 0 bases from J; junction bases left unmatched: 4. The CDR3 loop spans 15 amino acids. Germline V gives CDR1 SEHNR, CDR2 FQNEAQ (reference sequence). This CDR3 reads CASSFQDRDQETQYF. In nucleotides, the CDR3 is TGTGCCAGCAGCTTCCAAGACAGGGACCAAGAGACCCAGTACTTC.

The genes are TRBV5-8 and TRBJ2-1, with a tentative D call TRBD1 (6 bases). Between the trimmed V and J ends, which lost 4 bases and 0 bases, there was a span of 11 bases. This CDR3 has 15 residues. Germline V gives CDR1 SGHTS, CDR2 YDEGEE. CDR3 bases: TGTGCCAGCAGCGCCGGGACAACCTCCTACAATGAGCAGTTCTTC. The encoded protein is CASSAGTTSYNEQFF. The full variable domain, its missing parts supplied by reference TRBV5-8 and TRBJ2-1, is EAGVTQSPTHLIKTRGQQATLRCSPISGHTSVYWYQQALGLGLQFLLWYDEGEERNRGNFPPRFSGRQFPNYSSELNVNALELEDSALYLCASSAGTTSYNEQFFGPGTRLTVL.

The J gene is TRBJ2-5, the V gene TRBV6-5, with D hard to call. The CDR3 is 10 amino acids. V dropped 8 bases and J dropped 5 bases, with 6 bases sitting between them. Looked up from germline, CDR1 is MNHEY and CDR2 is SVGAGI. Here the CDR3 reads CASPRETQYF. In DNA, the CDR3 is TGTGCCAGCCCCCGGGAGACCCAGTACTTC.

The chain carries TRBV27 and TRBJ1-1; a weak D match, TRBD1 (6 bases). The germline V gene has CDR1 MNHEY and CDR2 SMNVEV (reference sequence). CDR3 size: 14 residues. V was pared by 4 bases and J by 0 bases, with 9 bases between. The CDR3 reads CASSSGQVNTEAFF. The CDR3, as DNA: TGTGCCAGCAGTTCGGGACAAGTGAACACTGAAGCTTTCTTT.

This clone was counted between two and nine times. No conserved phenylalanine or tryptophan ends this CDR3, so it is likely a read error. The DNA is omitted, as the CDR3 cannot be located on it reliably, and the CDR3 follows TCRdb's listing. The chain combines TRBV19 with TRBJ2-7; the D segment call TRBD2 is taken from the table without a DNA check. Germline CDR1 LNHDA, CDR2 SQIVND (reference sequence). Both ends counted, the CDR3 spans 12 residues. CDR3 protein: CASSIGSGSGAT.

As DNA, the CDR3 is TGTGCCAGCAGCCCCTGGGGGGTAAGGACTGAAGCTTTCTTT. This codes for CASSPWGVRTEAFF. The chain recombines TRBV7-9 with TRBJ1-1, with a tentative D call TRBD1 (5 bases). This CDR3 has 14 amino acids. The germline V gene has CDR1 SEHNR and CDR2 FQNEAQ (reference sequence). With 5 bases removed from V and 5 bases from J, the gap between germline ends came to 15 bases.

V and J are TRBV18 and TRBJ2-7; D is unresolved. The germline V gene has CDR1 KGHSH and CDR2 LQKENI. Trimming stripped 2 bases from V and 2 bases from J, with 13 bases between. CDR3 length equals 15 residues. The CDR3, as DNA: TGTGCCAGCTCACCAACCACCCCTGGGGCCTACGAGCAGTACTTC. Its translation: CASSPTTPGAYEQYF.

This clone was recorded only once. This rearrangement joins TRBV19 to TRBJ2-5; TRBD1 is a possible D gene (6 bases). Trimming took 1 base from V and 4 from J, leaving 13 bases between them. The CDR3 runs to 15 residues. From germline, CDR1 is LNHDA and CDR2 SQIVND (reference sequence). The CDR3 nucleotides read TGTGCCAGTAGTATAGTGGGCAGGGGACCAGAGACCCAGTACTTC. Protein product: CASSIVGRGPETQYF.